Below are 31 T cell receptor beta chains sequenced from a single sample in a study of Tregs in tolerant kidney transplant recipients. Measured with immunoSEQ multiplex PCR; TCRdb has only the in-frame clones, and not every one. The data contain 240,000 or so clones, about four fifths of them singletons. Sequencing was done on a sample of CD4+ T cells from blood. The receptors were sampled from a human donor in good health.

V gene TRBV6-1 combines with J gene TRBJ1-1; D is unresolved. Trimming took 5 bases from V and 1 from J, leaving 8 bases between them. The germline CDR1 and CDR2 sequences are MNHNS and SASEGT. The CDR3 consists of 13 residues. CDR3 DNA: TGTGCCAGCAGTCGCCAGCGGAACACTGAAGCTTTCTTT. This encodes CASSRQRNTEAFF.

This clone was picked up a small number of times. CDR3 region: CASSPPAGLYGYTF. Written as DNA, the CDR3 is TGTGCCAGCTCACCACCGGCAGGCCTCTATGGCTACACCTTC. The chain carries TRBV18 and TRBJ1-2; no firm D call. Germline lookup yields CDR1 KGHSH and CDR2 LQKENI. V was pared by 0 bases and J by 4 bases, with 9 bases between. This CDR3 comprises 14 residues.

J is TRBJ2-1 and V is TRBV23-1, with D uncertain. TRBV23-1 is assigned to the ORF class and has an uncertain function. CDR3 length equals 15 residues. The V end was cut by 6 bases, the J end by 4 bases, with 16 bases between. The CDR3: CASSHLGRQYNEQFF. The CDR3 region has the DNA TGCGCCAGCAGCCACCTGGGCAGACAATACAATGAGCAGTTCTTC.

This chain joins TRBV30 and TRBJ1-2, with no clear D. The V end lost 2 bases, the J end lost 7 bases, and 14 bases lay between the germline ends. Germline values: CDR1 GTSNPN, CDR2 SVGIG (reference sequence). The CDR3 has 13 residues. CDR3 nucleotides: TGTGCCTGGAGTTTAAGACCCCAAGGTGGCTACACCTTC. Amino acid sequence: CAWSLRPQGGYTF. Together with reference TRBV30 and TRBJ1-2, the CDR3 gives the full variable domain: SQTIHQWPATLVQPVGSPLSLECTVEGTSNPNLYWYRQAAGRGLQLLFYSVGIGQISSEVPQNLSASRPQDRQFILSSKKLLLSDSGFYLCAWSLRPQGGYTFGSGTRLTVV.

The rearrangement uses TRBV7-2 and TRBJ2-5, with a possible D match to TRBD1 (5 bases). CDR3 size: 13 residues. Trimming stripped 6 bases from V and 5 bases from J, with 13 bases between. The germline V gene encodes CDR1 SGHTA and CDR2 FQGNSA. For the CDR3, the DNA is TGTGCCAGCAGATCAGGGATGGAGGAGACCCAGTACTTC. Translation gives CASRSGMEETQYF.

DNA of the CDR3: TGTGCCAGCAGCCAAGGGAGGGGGGTAACTAGCACAGATACGCAGTATTTT. Its translation is CASSQGRGVTSTDTQYF. The chain has TRBV4-2 and TRBJ2-3; D assignment may be TRBD1 or TRBD2 (6 bases each). Germline V gene data show CDR1 as LGHNA and CDR2 as YNFKEQ. Between the trimmed V and J ends, which lost 1 base and 0 bases, there was a span of 14 bases. The CDR3 contains 17 residues.

The rearrangement uses TRBV18 and TRBJ1-6, with a possible D match to TRBD1 (5 bases). V was trimmed by 5 bases and J by 10 bases, leaving 15 bases between them. The length of the CDR3 is 14 residues. CDR1 is KGHSH and CDR2 is LQKENI in the germline V gene. Written as DNA, the CDR3 is TGTGCCAGCTCATCGGAGCAGCGGGACTCACCCCTCCACTTT. It codes for CASSSEQRDSPLHF.

The chain employs TRBV4-1 and TRBJ2-7; no definite D call. V was pared by 3 bases and J by 4 bases, with 10 bases between. The CDR3 sequence is 13 residues long. The germline V gene has CDR1 MGHRA and CDR2 YSYEKL. The CDR3 loop is CASSQLSAYEQYF. The CDR3 nucleotides are TGCGCCAGCAGCCAGCTCTCGGCTTACGAGCAGTACTTC.

The rearrangement uses TRBV27 and TRBJ2-7; 8 bases match TRBD1. This CDR3 contains 15 residues. Germline V gene sequence: CDR1 MNHEY, CDR2 SMNVEV (reference sequence). The J segment lost 3 bases and the V segment lost 3 bases, leaving 7 bases of the junction unmatched. The CDR3 region is CASSFRGQDLYEQYF. The CDR3 DNA reads as TGTGCCAGCAGTTTTCGGGGACAGGACCTCTACGAGCAGTACTTC.

This clone was recorded a few times. The genes are TRBV6-5 and TRBJ1-1, with unresolved D. The CDR3 loop spans 11 amino acids. Germline V CDR1 and CDR2: MNHEY, SVGAGI. V lost 2 bases and J lost 11, with 9 bases in between. Here the CDR3 DNA reads TGTGCCAGCAGTTACAGATCGGAGGCTTTCTTT. It codes for CASSYRSEAFF.

The chain is built from TRBV2 and TRBJ2-1; D is possibly TRBD2 (5 bases). This CDR3 spans 14 amino acids. Trimming removed 4 bases from V and 4 bases from J, with 11 bases in between. Germline values: CDR1 SNHLY, CDR2 FYNNEI. This CDR3 is CASSGVANYNEQFF. In nucleotides, the CDR3 is TGTGCCAGCAGTGGGGTAGCGAATTACAATGAGCAGTTCTTC.

This clone appeared a single time. V gene TRBV19 combines with J gene TRBJ2-3; 10 bases align to TRBD2. CDR1 is LNHDA and CDR2 is SQIVND in the germline V gene (reference sequence). V lost 7 bases to trimming and J lost 1 base; unmatched junction nucleotides: 14. The CDR3 consists of 18 residues. CDR3 DNA sequence: TGTGCCAGTAAGAGGGTCCTAGCGGGAGATTCTGGCACAGATACGCAGTATTTT. Its translation is CASKRVLAGDSGTDTQYF.

The rearrangement links TRBV11-2 to TRBJ2-1; D is undetermined. Trimming left V 3 bases short and J 6 bases short, with 12 bases between. Germline V lookup: CDR1 SGHAT, CDR2 FQNNGV. There are 14 residues in the CDR3. CDR3 nucleotide sequence: TGTGCCAGCAGCTTCATCGACTCAGCCAATGAGCAGTTCTTC. It is translated as CASSFIDSANEQFF.

This sequence joins TRBV21-1 and TRBJ2-3; the listed D gene, TRBD2, was not tested against the DNA. TRBV21-1 is a documented pseudogene. The CDR3 contains 18 residues. For the CDR3, the DNA is TGTGCCAGCAGCAAAGGCAAACTAGGCTCCCCCCCCACAGATACGCAGTATTTT. Its translation: CASSKGKLGSPPTDTQYF.

V usage is TRBV5-1 and J usage is TRBJ1-4; D uncertain. Trimming shortened V by 0 bases and J by 3 bases, and 6 bases separated the two germline ends. Germline-derived CDR1 and CDR2 are SGHRS and YFSETQ. This CDR3 has 14 amino acids. This CDR3 is CASSLDPANEKLFF. For the CDR3, the DNA is TGCGCCAGCAGCTTGGACCCGGCTAATGAAAAACTGTTTTTT. The full variable domain, in which reference TRBV5-1 and TRBJ1-4 provide the parts outside the CDR3, is KAGVTQTPRYLIKTRGQQVTLSCSPISGHRSVSWYQQTPGQGLQFLFEYFSETQRNKGNFPGRFSGRQFSNSRSEMNVSTLELGDSALYLCASSLDPANEKLFFGSGTQLSVL.

This clone occurred a few times. The chain carries TRBV6-6 and TRBJ1-1; 9 bases are a match to TRBD1. V shed 7 bases and J 1 base; nucleotides not matched to a gene: 4. CDR1 is MNHNY, CDR2 SVGAGI, per germline (reference sequence). CDR3 length equals 14 residues. The CDR3 DNA reads as TGTGCCAGCACCCTGGACAGGGGGAACACTGAAGCTTTCTTT. Translation gives CASTLDRGNTEAFF.

The chain uses TRBV5-4 and TRBJ1-5, with unresolved D. This CDR3 has 15 residues. V was shortened by 4 bases and J by 5 bases, with 16 bases between the two germline ends. Germline CDR1 SGHNT, CDR2 YYREEE (reference sequence). CDR3 DNA: TGTGCCAGCAGCGAACCCCGGGAACCCGATCAGCCCCAGCATTTT. It encodes CASSEPREPDQPQHF. The variable domain in full, completed from reference TRBV5-4 and TRBJ1-5, reads ETGVTQSPTHLIKTRGQQVTLRCSSQSGHNTVSWYQQALGQGPQFIFQYYREEENGRGNFPPRFSGLQFPNYSSELNVNALELDDSALYLCASSEPREPDQPQHFGDGTRLSIL.

The genes are TRBV19 and TRBJ2-7; 11 bases are a match to TRBD1. This CDR3 comprises 18 residues. Trimming at V came to 4 bases and at J to 3 bases, leaving 14 bases not matched to a gene. Germline-derived CDR1 and CDR2 are LNHDA and SQIVND (reference sequence). The CDR3 sequence: CASSTGPGQGVWDYEQYF. The DNA for the CDR3 is TGTGCCAGTAGTACCGGACCGGGACAGGGGGTATGGGACTACGAGCAGTACTTC.

This rearrangement joins TRBV6-5 to TRBJ1-2; 7 nucleotides line up with TRBD1. Germline lookup yields CDR1 MNHEY and CDR2 SVGAGI. The CDR3 contains 15 residues. Unmatched junction bases numbered 12, after V lost 5 bases and J lost 6 bases. Here the CDR3 reads CASSANRGSWDGYTF. For the CDR3, the DNA is TGTGCCAGCAGTGCAAACAGGGGATCCTGGGATGGCTACACCTTC.

The rearrangement links TRBV29-1 to TRBJ1-2; 9 nucleotides match TRBD1. The CDR3 loop spans 15 amino acids. V was pared by 3 bases and J by 6 bases, with 11 bases of the junction left unmatched. CDR1 and CDR2 from the germline V gene are SQVTM and ANQGSEA. CDR3 protein: CSVDREQGAKDGYTF. CDR3 nucleotides: TGCAGCGTTGATCGCGAACAGGGGGCGAAGGATGGCTACACCTTC.

This clone was found a few times. J is TRBJ1-2 and V is TRBV5-1; D unresolved. The CDR3 has 13 amino acids. CDR1 is SGHRS and CDR2 is YFSETQ in the germline V gene. Trimming took off 0 bases at V and 6 bases at J, with 9 bases between the two ends. The CDR3 bases are TGCGCCAGCAGCTTGGACAACGCCAATGGCTACACCTTC. Its protein product is CASSLDNANGYTF.

The genes are TRBV7-2 and TRBJ2-6; TRBD2 matches at 12 bases. There are 17 residues in the CDR3. The V gene's germline CDR1 is SGHTA and CDR2 FQGNSA. The V and J ends lost 4 bases and 0 bases, in that order; junction bases with no gene match: 1. CDR3 region: CASSSGLAGSGANVLTF. CDR3 bases: TGTGCCAGCAGCTCGGGACTAGCGGGCTCTGGGGCCAACGTCCTGACTTTC. The complete variable domain, with remaining parts taken from reference TRBV7-2 and TRBJ2-6, reads GAGVSQSPSNKVTEKGKDVELRCDPISGHTALYWYRQSLGQGLEFLIYFQGNSAPDKSGLPSDRFSAERTGGSVSTLTIQRTQQEDSAVYLCASSSGLAGSGANVLTFGAGSRLTVL.

The chain has TRBV5-1 and TRBJ2-2; no clear D. Germline assignment: CDR1 SGHRS and CDR2 YFSETQ. V was pared by 1 base and J by 13 bases, with 11 bases between. The CDR3 is 12 residues long. The CDR3 region is CASSLFQDRLFF. CDR3 bases: TGCGCCAGCAGCTTGTTCCAGGACCGGCTGTTTTTT. Variable domain in full (rest from reference TRBV5-1 and TRBJ2-2): KAGVTQTPRYLIKTRGQQVTLSCSPISGHRSVSWYQQTPGQGLQFLFEYFSETQRNKGNFPGRFSGRQFSNSRSEMNVSTLELGDSALYLCASSLFQDRLFFGEGSRLTVL.

This chain joins TRBV10-3 and TRBJ2-7; a weak D match, TRBD1 (6 bases). The CDR3 is made up of 12 amino acids. Germline loops: CDR1 ENHRY, CDR2 SYGVKD. Between the trimmed V and J ends, which lost 6 bases and 1 base, there was a span of 7 bases. The CDR3 sequence is CAISTGSYEQYF. In DNA, the CDR3 is TGTGCCATCAGCACAGGGTCCTACGAGCAGTACTTC.

The chain recombines TRBV30 with TRBJ2-1; D is ambiguous. The CDR3 totals 16 residues. V shed 0 bases and J shed 2 bases, with 14 bases lying between them. Germline CDR1 is GTSNPN and CDR2 is SVGIG (reference sequence). The CDR3 here is CAWSVRRADPYNEQFF. Here the CDR3 DNA reads TGTGCCTGGAGTGTACGTCGCGCGGACCCCTACAATGAGCAGTTCTTC.

With respect to this clone: The same CDR3 also results from other DNA sequences found in this sample. V is TRBV15 and J is TRBJ2-5; unclear D gene. This CDR3 is 14 amino acids long. CDR1 LNHNV and CDR2 YYDKDF come from the germline V gene (reference sequence). Deletions cut 5 bases from V and 5 bases from J, with 15 bases between. DNA of the CDR3: TGTGCCACCAGCCCCAACGCGGTTCTGGAGACCCAGTACTTC. Translation: CATSPNAVLETQYF. The variable domain in full, with the rest retrieved from reference TRBV15 and TRBJ2-5, is DAMVIQNPRYQVTQFGKPVTLSCSQTLNHNVMYWYQQKSSQAPKLLFHYYDKDFNNEADTPDNFQSRRPNTSFCFLDIRSPGLGDTAMYLCATSPNAVLETQYFGPGTRLLVL.

This chain joins TRBV7-6 and TRBJ2-1; 11 nucleotides match TRBD2. The V segment lost 5 bases and the J segment 4 bases; nucleotides outside the gene matches: 4. Germline V gives CDR1 SGHVS, CDR2 FNYEAQ. This CDR3 region has 15 residues. The CDR3 here is CASSPLAGAYNEQFF. The CDR3 nucleotides read TGTGCCAGCAGCCCACTAGCGGGGGCTTACAATGAGCAGTTCTTC. The whole variable domain, remainder taken from reference TRBV7-6 and TRBJ2-1, is GAGVSQSPRYKVTKRGQDVALRCDPISGHVSLYWYRQALGQGPEFLTYFNYEAQQDKSGLPNDRFSAERPEGSISTLTIQRTEQRDSAMYRCASSPLAGAYNEQFFGPGTRLTVL.

The CDR3: CASSLGQGSPNEKLFF. In nucleotides, the CDR3 is TGTGCCAGCAGCTTAGGGCAGGGATCACCTAATGAAAAACTGTTTTTT. The rearrangement joins TRBV7-9 to TRBJ1-4; D possibly corresponds to TRBD1 (5 bases). Germline V gene data show CDR1 as SEHNR and CDR2 as FQNEAQ (reference sequence). V gave up 1 base and J gave up 3 bases, with 12 bases separating them. The CDR3 covers 16 residues.

This clone was seen only once. This rearrangement joins TRBV5-1 to TRBJ1-5, with 10 bases lining up with TRBD1. V was clipped by 4 bases and J by 9 bases; unmatched bases: 7. This CDR3 region has 14 residues. CDR1 and CDR2 (germline): SGHRS, YFSETQ. CDR3 nucleotides: TGCGCCAGCAGCCCCGGACAGGGGGAAGGGCCCCAGCATTTT. Translation gives CASSPGQGEGPQHF. The whole variable domain, filled in from reference TRBV5-1 and TRBJ1-5, reads KAGVTQTPRYLIKTRGQQVTLSCSPISGHRSVSWYQQTPGQGLQFLFEYFSETQRNKGNFPGRFSGRQFSNSRSEMNVSTLELGDSALYLCASSPGQGEGPQHFGDGTRLSIL.

V gene TRBV5-1 combines with J gene TRBJ1-1; D ambiguous. This CDR3 contains 16 residues. The germline V and J ends were trimmed by 4 bases and 3 bases, with 19 bases remaining between them. Germline loops: CDR1 SGHRS, CDR2 YFSETQ. CDR3 protein: CASSLESRFMDTEAFF. CDR3 coding DNA: TGCGCCAGCAGCCTTGAGTCGAGATTCATGGACACTGAAGCTTTCTTT.

The CDR3 sequence: CASNSYRGSNQPQHF. The CDR3 coding sequence is TGTGCCAGCAACTCATACAGGGGCTCCAATCAGCCCCAGCATTTT. The J gene is TRBJ1-5, the V gene TRBV6-1; 7 bases line up with TRBD1. The CDR3 consists of 15 residues. Germline CDR1 MNHNS, CDR2 SASEGT. The V gene end was trimmed by 7 bases and the J gene end by 3 bases; junction bases not matched to a gene: 9.